The 17 T cell receptor beta chains below come from one sample, sequenced in a study of OX40 agonist ivuxolimab in advanced cancers. Using immunoSEQ multiplex PCR, the repertoire was profiled, and TCRdb retains in-frame clones only, with some absent. The repertoire holds 80,000 or so clones, with 90% as singletons. This material consisted of CD4+ or CD8+ T cells sorted from blood, taken in a trial of the OX40 agonist ivuxolimab. The receptor source for this set is an adult with an advanced solid tumor such as melanoma, head and neck, liver or kidney cancer.

J is TRBJ1-2 and V is TRBV5-4; D is uncertain. The length of the CDR3 is 14 residues. Trimming removed 0 bases from V and 2 bases from J, with 8 bases in between. The germline V gene encodes CDR1 SGHNT and CDR2 YYREEE (reference sequence). The CDR3 spells CASSLVGRNYGYTF. The CDR3 nucleotides read TGTGCCAGCAGCTTGGTGGGTCGGAACTATGGCTACACCTTC.

The chain uses TRBV15 and TRBJ2-5; TRBD1 matches 8 bases. Germline CDR1 reads LNHNV; CDR2 reads YYDKDF (reference sequence). The CDR3 is 18 amino acids. V shed 0 bases and J 5 bases; nucleotides not matched to a gene: 14. This chain's CDR3 is CATSRERTDRGGWETQYF. The CDR3, as DNA: TGTGCCACCAGCAGAGAACGGACCGACAGGGGAGGTTGGGAGACCCAGTACTTC.

The rearrangement joins TRBV27 to TRBJ2-1, with D possibly being TRBD2 (5 bases). V lost 3 bases, J lost 9 bases, and 12 bases lay in between. Per the germline V gene, CDR1 is MNHEY and CDR2 is SMNVEV (reference sequence). The CDR3 is 13 amino acids. The CDR3 reads CASSLTLEGEQFF. DNA for the CDR3: TGTGCCAGCAGTTTGACCTTAGAGGGTGAGCAGTTCTTC.

With regard to this clone: This CDR3 is also generated by other DNA sequences in the sample. The CDR3 loop reads CASSPRGAEETQYF. DNA of the CDR3: TGTGCCAGCTCACCACGAGGGGCAGAAGAGACCCAGTACTTC. J is TRBJ2-5 and V is TRBV18; D is perhaps TRBD1 or TRBD2 (5 bases each). Germline CDR1 and CDR2: KGHSH and LQKENI. This CDR3 spans 14 amino acids. The germline V and J ends were trimmed by 1 base and 3 bases, with 9 bases remaining between them.

The chain links TRBV7-9 to TRBJ2-5; D ambiguous. V was cut by 6 bases and J by 5 bases, with 7 bases left in between. CDR1 SEHNR and CDR2 FQNEAQ come from the germline V gene (reference sequence). The CDR3 covers 11 residues. The DNA for the CDR3 is TGTGCCAGCAGTCCCATTGAGACCCAGTACTTC. It yields the protein CASSPIETQYF.

The V and J genes are TRBV15 and TRBJ2-3, with D uncertain. CDR1 LNHNV and CDR2 YYDKDF come from the germline V gene (reference sequence). The CDR3 covers 15 residues. V shed 0 bases and J shed 2 bases, with 9 bases lying between them. CDR3 amino acids: CATSRDNKNTDTQYF. The DNA for the CDR3 is TGTGCCACCAGCAGAGATAACAAGAACACAGATACGCAGTATTTT.

The chain is built from TRBV2 and TRBJ2-2; maybe TRBD1 (5 bases). Germline CDR1 and CDR2: SNHLY and FYNNEI. There are 14 residues in the CDR3. Trimming stripped 7 bases from V and 6 bases from J, with 15 bases between. For the CDR3, the DNA is TGTGCCAGCAATGCTCAGGGTCACGCCGGGGAGCTGTTTTTT. This codes for CASNAQGHAGELFF.

The chain has TRBV5-6 and TRBJ2-1; tentatively, D is TRBD2 (7 bases). Germline V gene sequence: CDR1 SGHDT, CDR2 YYEEEE. CDR3 length: 13 amino acids. The DNA of the CDR3 is TGTGCTACCCATCGGGGGGCTATCGATGAGCAGTTCTTC. Its translation is CATHRGAIDEQFF.

The rearrangement uses TRBV29-1 and TRBJ2-5, with D uncertain. The CDR3 spans 15 residues. Trimming took 7 bases from V and 4 from J, leaving 22 bases between them. Germline V gives CDR1 SQVTM, CDR2 ANQGSEA. CDR3 coding DNA: TGCAGCGCTCAAGTCTCTGTCCTAAGTTCAGAGACCCAGTACTTC. Its translation is CSAQVSVLSSETQYF.

The chain recombines TRBV20-1 with TRBJ1-2; D remains ambiguous. V was trimmed by 6 bases and J by 4 bases, leaving 9 bases between them. CDR1 is DFQATT, CDR2 SNEGSKA, per germline (reference sequence). The CDR3 length is 11 residues. CDR3 residues: CSAPNFYGYTF. DNA of the CDR3: TGCAGTGCCCCGAATTTCTATGGCTACACCTTC.

The CDR3 DNA reads TGTGCCAGCAGCCCGGATAGGGGGGCTGGAAACACCATATATTTT. Translating it yields CASSPDRGAGNTIYF. The chain employs TRBV11-2 and TRBJ1-3; D may be TRBD1 (6 bases). The CDR3 is made up of 15 amino acids. Trimming pared 5 bases from V and 2 bases from J, leaving 13 bases between. The V gene's germline CDR1 is SGHAT and CDR2 FQNNGV.

The rearrangement links TRBV21-1 to TRBJ2-3; the table's D call, TRBD1, was not checked against the DNA. TRBV21-1 is labeled a pseudogene. The CDR3 spans 15 residues. CDR3 loop: CASSGLTGDLDTQYF. For the CDR3, the DNA is TGTGCCAGCAGCGGCCTGACAGGGGACCTAGATACGCAGTATTTT.

This chain links TRBV4-1 with TRBJ2-4, with 9 bases matching TRBD1. This CDR3 is built from 13 residues. Germline loops: CDR1 MGHRA, CDR2 YSYEKL. V lost 4 bases and J lost 7; bases outside the gene matches: 2. The DNA of the CDR3 is TGCGCCAGCAGCCGAGGACAGGGGAACATTCAGTACTTC. Amino acids: CASSRGQGNIQYF.

This clone came up once. The chain couples TRBV10-2 to TRBJ1-1; the D is unclear. This CDR3 is 13 amino acids long. V was cut by 6 bases and J by 5 bases, with 13 bases left in between. The V gene's germline CDR1 is WSHSY and CDR2 SAAADI. The CDR3 sequence: CASSDHTETEAFF. CDR3 in DNA: TGCGCCAGCAGCGACCACACAGAAACTGAAGCTTTCTTT.

This chain connects TRBV10-1 to TRBJ2-6, with unresolved D. This CDR3 spans 14 amino acids. V shed 3 bases and J shed 0 bases, with 3 bases lying between them. The germline gives CDR1 WNHNN, CDR2 SYGVQD (reference sequence). CDR3 DNA sequence: TGCGCCAGCAGTGAAAACTCTGGGGCCAACGTCCTGACTTTC. Translation gives CASSENSGANVLTF.

This clone was counted a single time. The chain couples TRBV2 to TRBJ2-3; D is perhaps TRBD1 or TRBD2 (5 bases each). V was cut by 1 base and J by 2 bases, with 7 bases left in between. The CDR3 is 14 amino acids. Germline loops: CDR1 SNHLY, CDR2 FYNNEI. CDR3 residues: CASSEGGVTDTQYF. Written as DNA, the CDR3 is TGTGCCAGCAGTGAAGGAGGGGTCACAGATACGCAGTATTTT.

On this clone: Other DNA sequences of this sample code for an identical CDR3. This chain connects TRBV18 to TRBJ2-1; the D is unclear. V was clipped by 3 bases and J by 6 bases, with 3 bases between them. The CDR3 loop spans 11 amino acids. Germline assignment: CDR1 KGHSH and CDR2 LQKENI. This CDR3 is CASSPGNEQFF. CDR3 DNA: TGTGCCAGCTCACCCGGCAATGAGCAGTTCTTC. Full variable domain (rest looked up from reference TRBV18 and TRBJ2-1): NAGVMQNPRHLVRRRGQEARLRCSPMKGHSHVYWYRQLPEEGLKFMVYLQKENIIDESGMPKERFSAEFPKEGPSILRIQQVVRGDSAAYFCASSPGNEQFFGPGTRLTVL.